Presented here are 28 T cell receptor beta chains from one specimen sequenced in a study of OX40 agonist ivuxolimab in advanced cancers. Repertoires were generated with immunoSEQ multiplex PCR, while TCRdb's copy carries only in-frame clones and drops some. The sample has tens of thousands of clones; 90% are singletons. The sample consisted of CD4+ or CD8+ T cells sorted from blood, taken in a trial of the OX40 agonist ivuxolimab. The origin of the receptors is an adult with an advanced solid tumor such as melanoma, head and neck, liver or kidney cancer.

This clone was counted once. The chain joins TRBV27 to TRBJ2-1; TRBD2 agrees at 12 bases. CDR3 size: 14 residues. V was clipped by 6 bases and J by 10 bases; unmatched bases: 7. CDR1 is MNHEY and CDR2 is SMNVEV in the germline V gene (reference sequence). DNA for the CDR3: TGTGCCAGCAGAAAACTAGCGGGAGGAAGCGAGCAGTTCTTC. It encodes CASRKLAGGSEQFF.

A single count supports this clone. This chain joins TRBV5-1 and TRBJ2-7, with D tentatively TRBD1 (6 bases). The CDR3 covers 14 residues. From germline, CDR1 is SGHRS and CDR2 YFSETQ. V lost 3 bases and J lost 2, with 12 bases in between. This CDR3 is CASSSGTTAYEQYF. For the CDR3, the DNA is TGCGCCAGCAGCTCCGGGACAACTGCCTACGAGCAGTACTTC.

This clone appeared a few times. The chain combines TRBV30 with TRBJ1-3; D is perhaps TRBD1 (6 bases). The CDR3 contains 14 residues. V was pared by 2 bases and J by 5 bases, with 13 bases between. Germline V gene data show CDR1 as GTSNPN and CDR2 as SVGIG (reference sequence). Written as DNA, the CDR3 is TGTGCCTGGAGTAGACAACAGGGAAGAAACACCATATATTTT. Translated, it gives CAWSRQQGRNTIYF.

The rearrangement joins TRBV4-2 to TRBJ1-3; 7 positions match TRBD1. Germline V lookup: CDR1 LGHNA, CDR2 YNFKEQ. The J segment lost 0 bases and the V segment lost 4 bases, leaving 12 bases of the junction unmatched. This CDR3 region has 18 residues. CDR3 coding DNA: TGTGCCAGCAGCCTAAGCCTGGGACAGACGTACTCTGGAAACACCATATATTTT. It encodes CASSLSLGQTYSGNTIYF.

The chain links TRBV5-1 to TRBJ1-2, with TRBD1 matching over 9 bases. Trimming at V came to 0 bases and at J to 4 bases, leaving 7 bases not matched to a gene. The CDR3 contains 16 residues. Germline V gene sequence: CDR1 SGHRS, CDR2 YFSETQ. Here the CDR3 DNA reads TGCGCCAGCAGCTTGGGACAGGGGGAAGCGGGCTATGGCTACACCTTC. Protein product: CASSLGQGEAGYGYTF.

V and J are TRBV9 and TRBJ2-7, with D perhaps TRBD1 (8 bases). V lost 4 bases and J 4 bases, leaving 18 bases between the germline ends. Germline V CDR1 and CDR2: SGDLS, YYNGEE. CDR3 length equals 15 residues. CDR3 DNA sequence: TGTGCCAGCAGCCCAGGGGGCGGGAGTGTGTACGAGCAGTACTTC. Translated, it gives CASSPGGGSVYEQYF.

This sequence joins TRBV19 and TRBJ2-7, with D possibly called TRBD1 or TRBD2 (5 bases each). CDR1 is LNHDA and CDR2 is SQIVND in the germline V gene (reference sequence). V shed 5 bases and J shed 4 bases, with 12 bases lying between them. The CDR3 contains 13 residues. CDR3 loop: CASSGTLLYEQYF. CDR3 in DNA: TGTGCCAGTAGTGGGACCTTACTATACGAGCAGTACTTC. Full variable domain (remainder filled in from reference TRBV19 and TRBJ2-7): DGGITQSPKYLFRKEGQNVTLSCEQNLNHDAMYWYRQDPGQGLRLIYYSQIVNDFQKGDIAEGYSVSREKKESFPLTVTSAQKNPTAFYLCASSGTLLYEQYFGPGTRLTVT.

CDR3 sequence: CASTITGGSSYNEQFF. The CDR3 nucleotides are TGTGCCAGTACCATTACCGGCGGGAGCTCCTACAATGAGCAGTTCTTC. The chain employs TRBV19 and TRBJ2-1; 7 bases agree with TRBD2. Trimming cost V 7 bases and J 0 bases; bases outside gene matches: 9. This CDR3 is built from 16 residues. CDR1 is LNHDA and CDR2 is SQIVND in the germline V gene (reference sequence).

The chain couples TRBV11-2 to TRBJ1-4; D not resolved. The CDR3 covers 16 residues. Trimming stripped 3 bases from V and 4 bases from J, with 15 bases between. The V gene's germline CDR1 is SGHAT and CDR2 FQNNGV. The CDR3 DNA sequence: TGTGCCAGCAGCTTTCCGAAGTTGAAATTTAATGAAAAACTGTTTTTT. The encoded protein is CASSFPKLKFNEKLFF.

With regard to this clone: One end of the junction varies from germline; a read error may be responsible. The chain employs TRBV7-9 and TRBJ2-3; D possibly corresponds to TRBD1 (5 bases). Germline CDR1 reads SEHNR; CDR2 reads FQNEAQ (reference sequence). The CDR3 has 13 residues. This chain's CDR3 is CASRPPAWTKPDF. CDR3 nucleotides: TGTGCCAGCAGGCCCCCGGCGTGGACAAAGCCCGATTTT.

The chain joins TRBV27 to TRBJ2-7; unclear D gene. Trimming cost V 4 bases and J 0 bases, with 7 bases left between them. The CDR3 sequence is 13 residues long. Germline CDR1 and CDR2: MNHEY and SMNVEV (reference sequence). DNA for the CDR3: TGTGCCAGCAGTTACGGTCACTCCTACGAGCAGTACTTC. Translating gives CASSYGHSYEQYF.

This chain uses TRBV5-8 with TRBJ1-1; D remains unclear. CDR3 length: 13 amino acids. Germline CDR1 reads SGHTS; CDR2 reads YDEGEE. The V and J ends lost 0 bases and 4 bases respectively, with 7 bases between them. The CDR3 nucleotides read TGTGCCAGCAGCTTGGGATTGGGCACTGAAGCTTTCTTT. It yields the protein CASSLGLGTEAFF.

The chain recombines TRBV27 with TRBJ2-7; maybe TRBD1 (6 bases). The germline V gene has CDR1 MNHEY and CDR2 SMNVEV (reference sequence). CDR3 length equals 14 residues. With 4 bases removed from V and 5 bases from J, the gap between germline ends came to 15 bases. The CDR3 nucleotides read TGTGCCAGCAGTTACTCGGGACATATAAACGAGCAGTACTTC. As protein: CASSYSGHINEQYF.

The V and J genes are TRBV7-9 and TRBJ2-7; D might be TRBD1 (6 bases). V was pared by 5 bases and J by 0 bases, with 8 bases between. The CDR3 runs 13 residues. Looked up from germline, CDR1 is SEHNR and CDR2 is FQNEAQ (reference sequence). The CDR3 coding sequence is TGTGCCAGCAGCCCGGGACACTCCTACGAGCAGTACTTC. This gives the protein CASSPGHSYEQYF.

This chain connects TRBV27 to TRBJ2-5; D possibly corresponds to TRBD1 (6 bases). The CDR3 has 12 residues. The germline gives CDR1 MNHEY, CDR2 SMNVEV (reference sequence). Deletions cut 3 bases from V and 12 bases from J, with 14 bases between. The CDR3 protein is CASSFRGGEKYF. CDR3 in DNA: TGTGCCAGCAGTTTTCGAGGGGGAGAGAAGTACTTC.

The V and J genes are TRBV6-5 and TRBJ1-5; 9 bases are shared with TRBD1. Germline loops: CDR1 MNHEY, CDR2 SVGAGI. This CDR3 has 14 residues. Trimming took 6 bases from V and 7 from J; bases not matched to a gene: 7. The CDR3 protein is CASRPGTGIQPQHF. DNA of the CDR3: TGTGCCAGCAGGCCCGGGACAGGGATCCAGCCCCAGCATTTT.

The V call is TRBV19, the J call TRBJ1-2; 10 bases align to TRBD1. J was trimmed by 7 bases and V by 2 bases; bases with no gene match: 7. The germline V gene encodes CDR1 LNHDA and CDR2 SQIVND (reference sequence). The CDR3 covers 15 residues. The CDR3 DNA is TGTGCCAGTAGTATATTCGGACAGGGGGTGAGTGGCTACACCTTC. It is translated as CASSIFGQGVSGYTF.

This sequence joins TRBV27 and TRBJ2-1, with 13 nucleotides matching TRBD2. The CDR3 is made up of 14 amino acids. Germline CDR1 reads MNHEY; CDR2 reads SMNVEV (reference sequence). V was pared by 5 bases and J by 9 bases, with 4 bases of the junction left unmatched. CDR3 sequence: CASSPGTSGAEQFF. Here the CDR3 DNA reads TGTGCCAGCAGTCCCGGGACTAGCGGGGCTGAGCAGTTCTTC.

The genes are TRBV5-6 and TRBJ2-7; no clear D gene. V was pared by 6 bases and J by 2 bases, with 15 bases between. The germline V gene has CDR1 SGHDT and CDR2 YYEEEE. The CDR3 sequence is 14 residues long. CDR3 sequence: CASTSSQGAYEQYF. The CDR3 DNA reads TGTGCCAGCACGTCGTCACAAGGAGCCTACGAGCAGTACTTC. The full variable domain, in which reference TRBV5-6 and TRBJ2-7 provide the parts outside the CDR3, is DAGVTQSPTHLIKTRGQQVTLRCSPKSGHDTVSWYQQALGQGPQFIFQYYEEEERQRGNFPDRFSGHQFPNYSSELNVNALLLGDSALYLCASTSSQGAYEQYFGPGTRLTVT.

The chain joins TRBV9 to TRBJ2-3; the D gene could be TRBD1 or TRBD2 (5 bases each). CDR1 SGDLS and CDR2 YYNGEE come from the germline V gene. V lost 7 bases to trimming and J lost 0 bases, with 9 bases between them. The CDR3 covers 13 residues. The DNA of the CDR3 is TGTGCCAGCGGGACCAGGAGCACAGATACGCAGTATTTT. Encoded protein: CASGTRSTDTQYF. The full variable domain, in which reference TRBV9 and TRBJ2-3 provide the parts outside the CDR3, is DSGVTQTPKHLITATGQRVTLRCSPRSGDLSVYWYQQSLDQGLQFLIQYYNGEERAKGNILERFSAQQFPDLHSELNLSSLELGDSALYFCASGTRSTDTQYFGPGTRLTVL.

The V gene is TRBV29-1, the J gene TRBJ2-7, with 11 bases identical to TRBD2. J lost 3 bases, V lost 6 bases, and 10 bases had no gene match. This CDR3 comprises 15 residues. Germline CDR1 reads SQVTM; CDR2 reads ANQGSEA. The CDR3: CSVASLAGGSYEQYF. The CDR3 DNA follows: TGCAGCGTCGCGTCGTTAGCGGGGGGGAGCTACGAGCAGTACTTC.

The chain has TRBV19 and TRBJ2-2; no clear D gene. CDR3 size: 11 residues. Per the germline V gene, CDR1 is LNHDA and CDR2 is SQIVND (reference sequence). V lost 9 bases and J lost 2, with 4 bases in between. CDR3: CASENTGELFF. The CDR3 DNA is TGTGCCAGCGAAAACACCGGGGAGCTGTTTTTT. The entire variable domain, with the rest obtained from reference TRBV19 and TRBJ2-2, is as follows: DGGITQSPKYLFRKEGQNVTLSCEQNLNHDAMYWYRQDPGQGLRLIYYSQIVNDFQKGDIAEGYSVSREKKESFPLTVTSAQKNPTAFYLCASENTGELFFGEGSRLTVL.

V is TRBV28 and J is TRBJ1-2, with 11 bases matching TRBD1. Per germline, CDR1 MDHEN and CDR2 SYDVKM. V lost 4 bases to trimming and J lost 2 bases; unmatched junction nucleotides: 3. This CDR3 has 15 amino acids. The CDR3 loop reads CASSWTGGANYGYTF. The CDR3 nucleotides are TGTGCCAGCAGTTGGACAGGGGGCGCGAACTATGGCTACACCTTC.

The V call is TRBV14, the J call TRBJ2-7; D may be TRBD1 (5 bases). Germline CDR1 is SGHDN and CDR2 is FVKESK. This CDR3 contains 12 residues. Trimming took 3 bases from V and 3 from J, leaving 6 bases between them. The DNA of the CDR3 is TGTGCCAGCAGCCAGGACAACTACGAGCAGTACTTC. Translating it yields CASSQDNYEQYF.

V gene TRBV10-3 combines with J gene TRBJ2-1; 9 nucleotides line up with TRBD2. The J segment lost 5 bases and the V segment lost 3 bases, leaving 8 bases of the junction unmatched. The CDR3 is made up of 16 amino acids. CDR1 is ENHRY, CDR2 SYGVKD, per germline. CDR3 loop: CAISEAKREEDNEQFF. In nucleotides, the CDR3 is TGTGCCATCAGTGAAGCTAAGCGGGAGGAGGACAATGAGCAGTTCTTC.

The chain has TRBV9 and TRBJ2-7; D might be TRBD2 (5 bases). The CDR3 is made up of 15 amino acids. V lost 0 bases, J lost 7 bases, and 17 bases lay in between. The germline gives CDR1 SGDLS, CDR2 YYNGEE. DNA for the CDR3: TGTGCCAGCAGCGTAGGAGGGATGGCCACGGGGGAGCAGTACTTC. Its translation is CASSVGGMATGEQYF.

The J gene is TRBJ2-1, the V gene TRBV27; weak D call: TRBD2 (6 bases). Germline CDR1 is MNHEY and CDR2 is SMNVEV (reference sequence). The CDR3 extends over 15 amino acids. V lost 3 bases and J 10 bases, leaving 19 bases between the germline ends. The CDR3: CASSFGRGVRIEQFF. CDR3 nucleotide sequence: TGTGCCAGCAGTTTCGGTCGCGGGGTGAGAATCGAGCAGTTCTTC.

The chain uses TRBV28 and TRBJ2-7; TRBD2 might be the D (5 bases). The CDR3 is made up of 16 amino acids. Trimming removed 6 bases at V and 0 bases at J, with 18 bases between. Germline-derived CDR1 and CDR2 are MDHEN and SYDVKM. The CDR3 DNA follows: TGTGCCAGCAGCACGCTACAAGACACTAGCTCCTACGAGCAGTACTTC. It encodes CASSTLQDTSSYEQYF.